The 15 T cell receptor beta chains listed next were all sequenced from one sample in a study of T cells in Graves' hyperthyroidism and ophthalmopathy. It was RNA transcripts that yielded the amplified TCR beta CDR3 regions. A first-round RT-PCR of the TCR CDR3 used the HTBI primer set. TCRdb reanalysed the multiplex PCR reads using MiXCR and keeps one entry per CDR3 protein. The table has over 700,000 distinct CDR3 sequences, 35% seen once. Input material: blood. These receptors all come from a woman in her forties with Graves' hyperthyroidism.

In its sample, this clonotype was seen a few times. The chain recombines TRBV4-3 with TRBJ1-6; D might be TRBD1 (5 bases). This CDR3 has 17 amino acids. The germline gives CDR1 LGHNA, CDR2 YSLEER. V lost 8 bases and J lost 5, with 22 bases in between. CDR3 residues: CASPQTDLRKDNSPLHF. CDR3 bases: TGCGCCAGCCCACAGACAGACCTTAGGAAGGATAATTCACCCCTCCACTTT.

This clonotype has ten or more counts. The chain is built from TRBV19 and TRBJ1-5; TRBD1 matches at 11 bases. Germline CDR1 is LNHDA and CDR2 is SQIVND (reference sequence). There are 16 residues in the CDR3. Losses at the gene ends were 7 bases for V and 2 bases for J; bases not matched to a gene: 7. CDR3 region: CASIPRTGGGNQPQHF. In DNA form, the CDR3 reads TGTGCCAGTATCCCTAGGACAGGGGGCGGCAATCAGCCCCAGCATTTT.

V is TRBV2 and J is TRBJ1-5; D perhaps matches TRBD1 (5 bases). Germline V lookup: CDR1 SNHLY, CDR2 FYNNEI. The CDR3 loop spans 14 amino acids. V lost 4 bases to trimming and J lost 7 bases, with 14 bases between them. CDR3 region: CASSAIGVGQPQHF. In DNA, the CDR3 is TGTGCCAGCAGTGCGATAGGGGTTGGGCAGCCCCAGCATTTT.

This clonotype was seen many times. The chain carries TRBV6-6 and TRBJ1-5, with D perhaps matching TRBD1 (6 bases). The V end was cut by 2 bases, the J end by 4 bases, with 12 bases between. The CDR3 runs 15 residues. The germline V gene has CDR1 MNHNY and CDR2 SVGAGI (reference sequence). The CDR3 reads CASSYQIQGNQPQHF. The CDR3 DNA reads TGTGCCAGCAGTTACCAAATACAGGGAAATCAGCCCCAGCATTTT.

Regarding this clonotype: The CDR3 does not end in the conserved phenylalanine or tryptophan, so this is likely a read error. This chain connects TRBV6-2 or TRBV6-3 to TRBJ1-1; TRBD1 might be the D (5 bases). The CDR3 is made up of 12 amino acids. The germline V gene encodes CDR1 MNHEY and CDR2 SVGEGT. Trimming pared 5 bases from V and 5 bases from J, leaving 9 bases between. CDR3 nucleotides: TGTGCCAGCAGTCTACAGGCAACTGAAGCTTTCCTT. It translates to CASSLQATEAFL.

V gene TRBV10-3 combines with J gene TRBJ1-5; D is unclear. Germline-derived CDR1 and CDR2 are ENHRY and SYGVKD. The CDR3 covers 12 residues. V shed 3 bases and J shed 7 bases, with 7 bases lying between them. CDR3 amino acids: CAISEERQPQHF. CDR3 DNA: TGTGCCATCAGTGAAGAACGACAGCCCCAGCATTTT.

The gene calls are TRBV7-8 and TRBJ2-7, with a tentative D call TRBD1 (5 bases). Germline values: CDR1 SGHVS, CDR2 FQNEAQ. Trimming left V 8 bases short and J 0 bases short, with 14 bases between. This CDR3 comprises 14 residues. CDR3 loop: CASSPQADSYEQYF. CDR3 nucleotides: TGTGCCAGCTCACCACAGGCAGACTCCTACGAGCAGTACTTC.

In this sample, this clonotype turned up a few times. The rearrangement joins TRBV6-6 to TRBJ2-5; possible D gene TRBD1, 6 bases. The germline CDR1 and CDR2 sequences are MNHNY and SVGAGI (reference sequence). The ends were cut back, 0 bases at V and 1 base at J, with 15 bases in the middle. There are 17 residues in the CDR3. DNA for the CDR3: TGTGCCAGCAGTTACTCCATATCGACAGGTCTCCAAGAGACCCAGTACTTC. Translating gives CASSYSISTGLQETQYF.

About this clonotype: This sequence may be a read error, since a much larger clone differs from it by one base. The genes are TRBV11-2 and TRBJ1-1; 7 bases agree with TRBD1. Germline-derived CDR1 and CDR2 are SGHAT and FQNNGV. Unmatched junction bases numbered 6, after V lost 2 bases and J lost 6 bases. The CDR3 runs to 14 residues. The CDR3 region has the DNA TGTGCCAGCAGCTTAAGACAGGGCTCCGCTGAAGCTTTCTTT. Its protein is CASSLRQGSAEAFF.

The sample holds many counts of this clonotype. The rearrangement uses TRBV24-1 and TRBJ2-7, with D possibly being TRBD1 (6 bases). From germline, CDR1 is KGHDR and CDR2 SFDVKD. CDR3 length: 15 amino acids. Between the trimmed V and J ends, which lost 3 bases and 2 bases, there was a span of 13 bases. CDR3 nucleotide sequence: TGTGCCACCAGTGATGGAACAGGGAACCCCTACGAGCAGTACTTC. Its translation is CATSDGTGNPYEQYF.

With respect to this clonotype: The junction departs from germline at one end; a sequencing error may be responsible. The V gene is TRBV10-2, the J gene TRBJ1-4; D may be TRBD1 (6 bases). Germline V gives CDR1 WSHSY, CDR2 SAAADI. The CDR3 is made up of 12 amino acids. The CDR3 protein is CASRGDGQGLFF. The DNA of the CDR3 is TGTGCCAGCAGGGGAGACGGTCAGGGACTGTTTTTT.

The chain couples TRBV7-2 to TRBJ2-7; the D is unclear. The ends were cut back, 6 bases at V and 7 bases at J, with 13 bases in the middle. Per the germline V gene, CDR1 is SGHTA and CDR2 is FQGNSA. The CDR3 length is 12 residues. CDR3 in DNA: TGTGCCAGCAGTTTAATCCAGTCAGAGCAGTACTTC. Its translation is CASSLIQSEQYF. The full variable domain, in which reference TRBV7-2 and TRBJ2-7 provide the parts outside the CDR3, is GAGVSQSPSNKVTEKGKDVELRCDPISGHTALYWYRQSLGQGLEFLIYFQGNSAPDKSGLPSDRFSAERTGGSVSTLTIQRTQQEDSAVYLCASSLIQSEQYFGPGTRLTVT.

The chain recombines TRBV18 with TRBJ1-5, with TRBD1 matching over 11 bases. The germline V gene encodes CDR1 KGHSH and CDR2 LQKENI. After removal of 3 bases from V and 2 bases from J, the junction contained 3 bases not matched to a gene. The CDR3 runs 16 residues. Here the CDR3 reads CASSPLGQGGNQPQHF. CDR3 sequence (DNA): TGTGCCAGCTCACCCTTGGGACAGGGGGGCAATCAGCCCCAGCATTTT.

This clonotype was counted a few times. The chain couples TRBV29-1 to TRBJ1-2; D unclear. Germline V CDR1 and CDR2: SQVTM, ANQGSEA. The CDR3 runs 9 residues. With 4 bases removed from V and 8 bases from J, the gap between germline ends came to 5 bases. CDR3 amino acids: CSVGWGYTF. Written as DNA, the CDR3 is TGCAGCGTTGGGTGGGGCTACACCTTC.

Regarding this clonotype: The junction departs from the called germline gene at one end, perhaps through a read error. J is TRBJ2-2 and V is TRBV2; 12 bases match TRBD2. The germline V gene encodes CDR1 SNHLY and CDR2 FYNNEI. The CDR3 sequence is 17 residues long. The CDR3: CAGSVLAGGPRTGELFF. In DNA, the CDR3 is TGTGCCGGCAGTGTCCTAGCGGGGGGGCCGAGAACCGGGGAGCTGTTTTTT. The whole variable domain, remainder taken from reference TRBV2 and TRBJ2-2, is EPEVTQTPSHQVTQMGQEVILRCVPISNHLYFYWYRQILGQKVEFLVSFYNNEISEKSEIFDDQFSVERPDGSNFTLKIRSTKLEDSAMYFCAGSVLAGGPRTGELFFGEGSRLTVL.